The 7 T cell receptor beta chains below come from one sample, sequenced in a study of cytomegalovirus exposure and HLA in healthy donors. 13 Jbeta primers and 60 Vbeta primers were used for the PCR. Generated by immunoSEQ multiplex PCR, the TCRdb table keeps only in-frame clones and is missing some. The sample has about 120,000 clones, 70% to 80% seen once. The specimen sequenced was PBMCs. These receptors were taken from a man aged 25-45 years in good health and CMV-seronegative.

This sequence joins TRBV11-2 and TRBJ1-2, with D tentatively TRBD1 (5 bases). The CDR3 runs to 14 residues. Germline assignment: CDR1 SGHAT and CDR2 FQNNGV. V lost 3 bases, J lost 1 base, and 9 bases lay in between. CDR3: CASSLTAFNYGYTF. The DNA of the CDR3 is TGTGCCAGCAGCTTGACAGCCTTTAACTATGGCTACACCTTC.

There are a few counts of this clone. The chain has TRBV7-9 and TRBJ1-1, with 8 bases aligning to TRBD1. Germline V CDR1 and CDR2: SEHNR, FQNEAQ (reference sequence). The trim removed 4 bases at V and 5 bases at J, leaving 18 bases unmatched. This CDR3 spans 18 amino acids. The CDR3 region is CASSSGQGLSPRGTEAFF. The CDR3 DNA reads TGTGCCAGCAGCTCCGGACAGGGTTTGAGCCCAAGGGGGACTGAAGCTTTCTTT.

The rearrangement joins TRBV25-1 to TRBJ2-1; D is possibly TRBD2 (6 bases). The CDR3 spans 12 residues. Trimming left V 8 bases short and J 15 bases short, with 20 bases between. Germline V lookup: CDR1 MGHDK, CDR2 SYGVNS. Here the CDR3 reads CASFGIAGTGFF. The CDR3 DNA reads TGTGCCAGCTTCGGTATCGCAGGGACTGGGTTCTTC.

The chain uses TRBV7-8 and TRBJ1-1; D not certain. The length of the CDR3 is 15 residues. Deletions cut 5 bases from V and 1 base from J, with 14 bases between. From germline, CDR1 is SGHVS and CDR2 FQNEAQ. CDR3 nucleotides: TGTGCCAGCAGCCCGCCCGAGGGTGGGAACACTGAAGCTTTCTTT. Amino acids: CASSPPEGGNTEAFF.

This rearrangement joins TRBV11-3 to TRBJ2-7; 9 nucleotides match TRBD1. Germline V gene data show CDR1 as SGHNT and CDR2 as YENEEA. V dropped 5 bases and J dropped 2; count of bases not matched to a gene: 7. The CDR3 runs 15 residues. CDR3 in amino acids: CASSRAGTGPYEQYF. The CDR3 nucleotides read TGTGCCAGCAGCCGGGCCGGGACAGGGCCCTACGAGCAGTACTTC.

The CDR3 bases are TGTGCCAGCAGCGTAAGAGCCCAGGACAGTATAAAAGAGACCCAGTACTTC. Its protein product is CASSVRAQDSIKETQYF. V is TRBV9 and J is TRBJ2-5, with D maybe TRBD1 (6 bases). The CDR3 is made up of 17 amino acids. The V and J ends lost 1 base and 3 bases respectively, with 19 bases between them. Germline V gives CDR1 SGDLS, CDR2 YYNGEE.

The chain has TRBV30 and TRBJ1-6; 12 positions match TRBD1. The CDR3 sequence is 16 residues long. V was pared by 0 bases and J by 10 bases, with 7 bases of the junction left unmatched. CDR1 and CDR2 from the germline V gene are GTSNPN and SVGIG (reference sequence). CDR3 bases: TGTGCCTGGAGTGTACTGGGACAGGGGGCGCGGTCACCCCTCCACTTT. Translated, it gives CAWSVLGQGARSPLHF.